This TCR beta chain was found in a study of memory CD4+ T cells and cytomegalovirus serostatus. Study information: This sample comes from healthy Belgian adults, several CMV seropositive, around 26 seronegative.

Clones were read by immunoSEQ multiplex PCR, and TCRdb kept only the in-frame ones, dropping some. The sample carries about 44,000 clones, 76% recorded once. The sort gate was single viable CD3+CD4+CD8-CD45RO+ cells for memory CD4+ T cells. In germline, CDR1 is SGHDT, CDR2 YYEEEE. Trimming took off 2 bases at V and 2 bases at J, with 14 bases between the two ends. This CDR3 has 16 residues. Material: memory CD4+ T cells from blood. This sequence originates from an adult in good health and CMV-seronegative. The chain couples TRBV5-6 to TRBJ1-3, with D tentatively TRBD1 (6 bases). The CDR3 is CASSLIQGNPGNTIYF. DNA of the CDR3: TGTGCCAGCAGCTTAATACAGGGCAACCCTGGAAACACCATATATTTT.